Included here is one T cell receptor (beta chain) sequence, with context. The antigen remains undetermined. Each sample's input was roughly 230 ng genomic DNA, 40,000 or so genome equivalents. The CDR3 is 16 residues long. CDR1 and CDR2 from the germline V gene are KGHDR and SFDVKD. TRB was amplified by touch-down multiplex PCR, primer pools A and B combined. TCRdb reworked the multiplex PCR reads into one entry per CDR3 protein, no DNA. The sample totals about 9,500 distinct CDR3 sequences. These data come from a study of T cell clusters in autoimmune cytopenias. The study, taken as a whole, reports: TRB repertoire shifts in secondary cytopenia and chronic lymphocytic leukemia mostly reflected lymphoma, not autoimmunity. Functional roles of the in silico T cell clusters still await experimental validation.

The sample was peripheral blood. The chain has TRBV24-1 and TRBJ2-3; TCRdb proposes TRBD2, but this gene call is untestable without DNA. The sequence came from a human donor with an autoimmune cytopenia or autoimmune hepatitis (not recorded which). The CDR3: CATSDLTSRSTDTQYF.